This entry lists 5 T cell receptor beta chains sequenced from one sample in a study of blood T cell repertoires in COVID-19. The table came from immunoSEQ multiplex PCR; TCRdb's copy has only in-frame clones and leaves some out. The sample holds about 87,000 clones, 88% seen once. Material: peripheral blood. Receptor source: a man older than 75 with acute or convalescent COVID-19.

V and J are TRBV29-1 and TRBJ1-4, with TRBD1 matching over 9 bases. The J segment lost 0 bases and the V segment lost 6 bases, leaving 8 bases of the junction unmatched. The CDR3 consists of 16 residues. Germline V gene sequence: CDR1 SQVTM, CDR2 ANQGSEA. CDR3 bases: TGCAGCGTCCCGGACAGGGGCGGGACAACTAATGAAAAACTGTTTTTT. The encoded protein is CSVPDRGGTTNEKLFF. The full variable domain, rest sourced from reference TRBV29-1 and TRBJ1-4, is SAVISQKPSRDICQRGTSLTIQCQVDSQVTMMFWYRQQPGQSLTLIATANQGSEATYESGFVIDKFPISRPNLTFSTLTVSNMSPEDSSIYLCSVPDRGGTTNEKLFFGSGTQLSVL.

In this sample, this clone turned up once. This chain uses TRBV10-1 with TRBJ2-3; TRBD1 might be the D (5 bases). Germline V gives CDR1 WNHNN, CDR2 SYGVQD (reference sequence). Trimming left V 2 bases short and J 4 bases short, with 13 bases between. The CDR3 sequence is 15 residues long. This CDR3 is CASSEMPGRADTQYF. The CDR3 DNA sequence: TGCGCCAGCAGTGAGATGCCAGGGCGCGCAGATACGCAGTATTTT.

The chain links TRBV2 to TRBJ2-7; TRBD1 might be the D (5 bases). In germline, CDR1 is SNHLY, CDR2 FYNNEI. Trimming took off 5 bases at V and 8 bases at J, with 10 bases between the two ends. The CDR3 totals 11 residues. The CDR3 spells CASSIDSKQYF. CDR3 in DNA: TGTGCCAGCAGTATTGACAGCAAGCAGTACTTC.

V and J are TRBV18 and TRBJ2-7, with D maybe TRBD1 (5 bases). Germline values: CDR1 KGHSH, CDR2 LQKENI. Deletions cut 1 base from V and 2 bases from J, with 15 bases between. The CDR3 sequence is 16 residues long. The CDR3 coding sequence is TGTGCCAGCTCACCACAAGTTGGTCAGGGAACCTACGAGCAGTACTTC. This sequence encodes CASSPQVGQGTYEQYF.

This clone showed up just a few times. The genes are TRBV10-3 and TRBJ1-5; 11 nucleotides line up with TRBD1. The CDR3 has 15 residues. J gave up 5 bases and V 4 bases, and 4 bases lay outside the gene matches. Germline V lookup: CDR1 ENHRY, CDR2 SYGVKD. CDR3 residues: CAISAGQGVDQPQHF. CDR3 in DNA: TGTGCCATCAGTGCGGGACAGGGGGTAGATCAGCCCCAGCATTTT.